Following are 4 T cell receptor beta chains from one sample sequenced in a study of monozygotic twins with inflammatory bowel disease. Reprocessing the 5' RACE reads, TCRdb reports a single entry for every CDR3 protein and omits DNA. With fewer than 450,000 distinct CDR3 sequences in the sample, the ten largest clones hold around 2.6%. Sample: blood. The receptor set was obtained from a human donor with ulcerative colitis or Crohn's disease, or a healthy co-twin of an affected twin (not recorded which).

The chain couples TRBV7-8 to TRBJ2-7; the TCRdb call, TRBD2, lacks DNA for checking. The length of the CDR3 is 13 residues. Germline V gene data show CDR1 as SGHVS and CDR2 as FQNEAQ. CDR3 protein: CASSLAGGDEQYF.

The chain employs TRBV18 and TRBJ2-2; without DNA, the TCRdb call of TRBD1 cannot be checked. The germline V gene encodes CDR1 KGHSH and CDR2 LQKENI. The CDR3 has 17 residues. The CDR3 region is CASAGMTGTTNTGELFF.

V and J are TRBV20-1 and TRBJ1-5; TCRdb proposes TRBD1, but this gene call is untestable without DNA. The CDR3 extends over 14 amino acids. Germline CDR1 DFQATT, CDR2 SNEGSKA (reference sequence). The CDR3 region is CSAHSRQGNQPQHF.

Here the CDR3 reads CASFGAEETQYF. The chain has TRBV7-9 and TRBJ2-5; TCRdb proposes TRBD1, but this gene call is untestable without DNA. Germline V lookup: CDR1 SEHNR, CDR2 FQNEAQ (reference sequence). The CDR3 totals 12 residues.